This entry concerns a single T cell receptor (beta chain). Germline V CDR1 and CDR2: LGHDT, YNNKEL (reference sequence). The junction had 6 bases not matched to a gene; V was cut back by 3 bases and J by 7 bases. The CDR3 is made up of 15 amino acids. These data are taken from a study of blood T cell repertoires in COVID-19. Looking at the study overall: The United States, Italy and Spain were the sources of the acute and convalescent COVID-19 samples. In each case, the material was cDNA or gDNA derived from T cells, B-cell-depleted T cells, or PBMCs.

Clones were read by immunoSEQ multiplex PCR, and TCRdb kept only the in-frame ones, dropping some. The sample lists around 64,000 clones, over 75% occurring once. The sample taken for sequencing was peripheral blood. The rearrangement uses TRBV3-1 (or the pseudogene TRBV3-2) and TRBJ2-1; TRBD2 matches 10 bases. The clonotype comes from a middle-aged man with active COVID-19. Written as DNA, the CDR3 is TGTGCCAGCAGCCAGCGGACTAGCGGAGGTAATGAGCAGTTCTTC. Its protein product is CASSQRTSGGNEQFF.